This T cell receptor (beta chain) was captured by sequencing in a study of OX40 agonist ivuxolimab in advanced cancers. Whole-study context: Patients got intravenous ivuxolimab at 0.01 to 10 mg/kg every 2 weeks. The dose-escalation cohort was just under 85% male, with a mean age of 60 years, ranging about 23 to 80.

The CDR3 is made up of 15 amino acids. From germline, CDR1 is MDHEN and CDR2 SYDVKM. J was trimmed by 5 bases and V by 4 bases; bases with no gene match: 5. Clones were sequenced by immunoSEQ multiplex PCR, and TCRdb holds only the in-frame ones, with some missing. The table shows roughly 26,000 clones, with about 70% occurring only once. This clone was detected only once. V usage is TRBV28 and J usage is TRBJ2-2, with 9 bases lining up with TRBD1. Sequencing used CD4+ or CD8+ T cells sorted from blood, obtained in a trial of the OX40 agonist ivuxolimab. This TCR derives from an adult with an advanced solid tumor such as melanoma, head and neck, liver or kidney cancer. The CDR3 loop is CASSSGQGDTGELFF. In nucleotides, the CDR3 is TGTGCCAGCAGTTCGGGACAGGGAGATACCGGGGAGCTGTTTTTT.